These 12 T cell receptor beta chains came from one sample sequenced in a study of blood T cells in healthy people across ages. Through a sample-barcoded 5' primer and a J-beta primer mix, a second PCR was run for roughly 6 to 11 cycles. TCRdb re-analysed the 5' RACE reads in MiXCR, keeping a single row per CDR3 protein. There are approximately 800,000 distinct CDR3 sequences in the sample; about 47% occur only once, and around a sixth lies in the top ten. The sample consisted of blood. Receptor source: a man aged 80 or over in good health.

This clonotype appeared once. The gene calls are TRBV6-6 and TRBJ2-7; D may be TRBD1 (6 bases). This CDR3 region has 15 residues. Germline CDR1 is MNHNY and CDR2 is SVGAGI (reference sequence). V was trimmed by 2 bases and J by 0 bases, leaving 11 bases between them. CDR3 residues: CASSYGQGFSYEQYF. DNA for the CDR3: TGTGCCAGCAGTTACGGCCAGGGGTTCTCCTACGAGCAGTACTTC.

The CDR3 region is CASSRESSQGNEQYF. CDR3 sequence (DNA): TGTGCCAGCAGCCGAGAAAGCAGTCAGGGGAACGAGCAGTACTTC. The chain combines TRBV11-3 with TRBJ2-7; D may be TRBD1 (6 bases). The CDR3 is made up of 15 amino acids. V was shortened by 5 bases and J by 5 bases, with 19 bases between the two germline ends. Germline lookup yields CDR1 SGHNT and CDR2 YENEEA.

Ten or more counts support this clonotype. The genes are TRBV7-2 and TRBJ2-1; 7 nucleotides agree with TRBD1. Germline V gene data show CDR1 as SGHTA and CDR2 as FQGNSA. The ends lost 2 bases at V and 3 bases at J; junction bases unmatched: 4. The CDR3 consists of 15 residues. Here the CDR3 reads CASSLTGTVYNEQFF. CDR3 coding DNA: TGTGCCAGCAGCTTAACCGGGACAGTCTACAATGAGCAGTTCTTC.

The chain recombines TRBV12-3 or TRBV12-4 with TRBJ2-7, with D possibly being TRBD1 (6 bases). CDR3 length: 12 amino acids. The V gene lost 3 bases and the J gene lost 6 bases, with 9 bases spanning the gap. The DNA for the CDR3 is TGTGCCAGCAGTTTGGCAGGGGCCGAGCAGTACTTC. Translating gives CASSLAGAEQYF.

The chain combines TRBV10-3 with TRBJ2-3, with D maybe TRBD2 (5 bases). CDR1 ENHRY and CDR2 SYGVKD come from the germline V gene. V dropped 5 bases and J dropped 0 bases, with 9 bases sitting between them. The CDR3 consists of 14 residues. The CDR3 loop is CAISWTESTDTQYF. CDR3 DNA: TGTGCCATCAGTTGGACTGAAAGCACAGATACGCAGTATTTT.

V is TRBV18 and J is TRBJ1-1, with a tentative D call TRBD1 (5 bases). V dropped 5 bases and J dropped 6 bases, with 13 bases sitting between them. CDR1 KGHSH and CDR2 LQKENI come from the germline V gene. The length of the CDR3 is 13 residues. The CDR3 region has the DNA TGTGCCAGCTCAGGGGGACGGAGCGCTGAAGCTTTCTTT. This translates into CASSGGRSAEAFF. Using reference TRBV18 and TRBJ1-1 for the parts outside the CDR3, the full variable domain is NAGVMQNPRHLVRRRGQEARLRCSPMKGHSHVYWYRQLPEEGLKFMVYLQKENIIDESGMPKERFSAEFPKEGPSILRIQQVVRGDSAAYFCASSGGRSAEAFFGQGTRLTVV.

The chain couples TRBV6-2 or TRBV6-3 to TRBJ2-7; 8 nucleotides line up with TRBD1. CDR1 and CDR2 (germline): MNHEY, SVGEGT. After removal of 5 bases from V and 7 bases from J, the junction contained 7 bases not matched to a gene. This CDR3 has 13 residues. The DNA for the CDR3 is TGTGCCAGCAGTCCCAGGGGGCTGCGGGAGCAGTACTTC. Protein: CASSPRGLREQYF.

The chain combines TRBV20-1 with TRBJ2-5; possible D gene TRBD2, 6 bases. The germline V gene encodes CDR1 DFQATT and CDR2 SNEGSKA (reference sequence). This CDR3 spans 12 amino acids. V lost 5 bases, J lost 1 base, and 8 bases lay in between. The CDR3 region is CSARRVQETQYF. Here the CDR3 DNA reads TGCAGTGCTCGGAGGGTCCAAGAGACCCAGTACTTC.

A note on this clonotype: This may stem from a read error, because a much larger clone lies one nucleotide away. The chain couples TRBV9 to TRBJ2-4; maybe TRBD2 (5 bases). This CDR3 has 14 residues. Deletions cut 3 bases from V and 13 bases from J, with 20 bases between. Germline CDR1 is SGDLS and CDR2 is YYNGEE. This CDR3 reads CASSAREPYNEQYF. DNA for the CDR3: TGTGCCAGCAGCGCCCGGGAACCCTACAATGAGCAGTACTTC.

This clonotype has only a few counts. The junction does not match germline at one end; this may be a read error. The chain is built from TRBV20-1 and TRBJ1-5; 9 bases line up with TRBD1. The CDR3 is 16 amino acids. Germline V gene lookup returns CDR1 DFQATT and CDR2 SNEGSKA (reference sequence). The CDR3 spells CGATPYRDRDDQPQHF. The DNA of the CDR3 is TGCGGTGCTACCCCATACCGGGACAGGGATGATCAGCCCCAGCATTTT.

The J gene is TRBJ2-5, the V gene TRBV29-1; D call uncertain. Germline V gene data show CDR1 as SQVTM and CDR2 as ANQGSEA. The length of the CDR3 is 13 residues. V was trimmed by 2 bases and J by 5 bases, leaving 12 bases between them. DNA for the CDR3: TGCAGCGTTGAACCGGGTATTGGGGAGACCCAGTACTTC. Protein product: CSVEPGIGETQYF. The full variable domain, in which reference TRBV29-1 and TRBJ2-5 provide the parts outside the CDR3, is SAVISQKPSRDICQRGTSLTIQCQVDSQVTMMFWYRQQPGQSLTLIATANQGSEATYESGFVIDKFPISRPNLTFSTLTVSNMSPEDSSIYLCSVEPGIGETQYFGPGTRLLVL.

CDR3: CASRDTGDDYGYTF. CDR3 nucleotide sequence: TGTGCCAGCAGGGATACAGGGGATGACTATGGCTACACCTTC. The V call is TRBV28, the J call TRBJ1-2; 7 nucleotides align to TRBD1. Germline loops: CDR1 MDHEN, CDR2 SYDVKM. CDR3 length: 14 amino acids. Germline trimming cut 6 bases from V and 3 bases from J; bases unmatched to any gene: 7.